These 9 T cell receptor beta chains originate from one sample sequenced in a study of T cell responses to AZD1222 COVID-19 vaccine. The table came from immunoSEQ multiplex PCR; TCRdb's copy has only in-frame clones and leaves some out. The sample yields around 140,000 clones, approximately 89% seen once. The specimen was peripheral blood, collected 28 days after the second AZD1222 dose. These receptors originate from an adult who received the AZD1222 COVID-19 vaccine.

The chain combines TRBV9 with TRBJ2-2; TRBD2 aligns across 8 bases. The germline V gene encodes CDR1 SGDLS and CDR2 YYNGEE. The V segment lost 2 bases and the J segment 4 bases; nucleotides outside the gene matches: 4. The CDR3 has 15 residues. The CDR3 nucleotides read TGTGCCAGCAGCGTGGGACTAGACGTCACCGGGGAGCTGTTTTTT. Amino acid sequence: CASSVGLDVTGELFF.

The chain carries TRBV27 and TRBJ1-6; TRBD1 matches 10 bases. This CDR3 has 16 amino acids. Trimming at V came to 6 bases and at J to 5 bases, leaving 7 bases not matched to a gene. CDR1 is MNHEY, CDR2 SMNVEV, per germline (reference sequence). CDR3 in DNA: TGTGCCAGCAGCCCAAGACAGGGGGCCCATAATTCACCCCTCCACTTT. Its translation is CASSPRQGAHNSPLHF.

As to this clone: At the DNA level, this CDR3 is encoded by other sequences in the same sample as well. The CDR3 DNA follows: TGCGCCAGCAGCCAAGAACCACAGGGAGCGAACACTGAAGCTTTCTTT. Translating it yields CASSQEPQGANTEAFF. The rearrangement links TRBV4-3 to TRBJ1-1, with D tentatively TRBD1 (6 bases). CDR3 size: 16 residues. In germline, CDR1 is LGHNA, CDR2 YSLEER. Deletions cut 0 bases from V and 1 base from J, with 12 bases between.

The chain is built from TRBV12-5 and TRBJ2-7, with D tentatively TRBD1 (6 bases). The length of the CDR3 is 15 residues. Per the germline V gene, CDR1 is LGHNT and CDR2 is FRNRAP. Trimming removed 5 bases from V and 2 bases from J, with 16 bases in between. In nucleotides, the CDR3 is TGTGCTAGTGGTCCTGAGGGACACCCAGCCTACGAGCAGTACTTC. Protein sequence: CASGPEGHPAYEQYF.

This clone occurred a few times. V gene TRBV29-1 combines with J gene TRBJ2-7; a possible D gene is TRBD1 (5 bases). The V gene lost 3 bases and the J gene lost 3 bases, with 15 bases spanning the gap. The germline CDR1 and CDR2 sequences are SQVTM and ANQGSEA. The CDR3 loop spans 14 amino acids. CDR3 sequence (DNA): TGCAGCGTTGACCACGCAGACAGTTTCTACGAGCAGTACTTC. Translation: CSVDHADSFYEQYF.

The CDR3 DNA sequence: TGTGCCAGCAGCGCCTTAGGATGGAGGGGGATAGGCACAGATACGCAGTATTTT. Translated: CASSALGWRGIGTDTQYF. V usage is TRBV5-6 and J usage is TRBJ2-3; D is perhaps TRBD1 or TRBD2 (6 bases each). Germline V CDR1 and CDR2: SGHDT, YYEEEE. The ends were cut back, 4 bases at V and 1 base at J, with 22 bases in the middle. The CDR3 consists of 18 residues. Filled out from reference TRBV5-6 and TRBJ2-3, the complete variable domain reads DAGVTQSPTHLIKTRGQQVTLRCSPKSGHDTVSWYQQALGQGPQFIFQYYEEEERQRGNFPDRFSGHQFPNYSSELNVNALLLGDSALYLCASSALGWRGIGTDTQYFGPGTRLTVL.

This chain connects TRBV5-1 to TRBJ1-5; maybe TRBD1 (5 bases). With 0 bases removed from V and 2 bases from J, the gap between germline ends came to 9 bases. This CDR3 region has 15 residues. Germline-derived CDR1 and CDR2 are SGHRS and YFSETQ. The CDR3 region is CASSLGDSRNQPQHF. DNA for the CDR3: TGCGCCAGCAGCTTGGGCGACAGTCGCAATCAGCCCCAGCATTTT.

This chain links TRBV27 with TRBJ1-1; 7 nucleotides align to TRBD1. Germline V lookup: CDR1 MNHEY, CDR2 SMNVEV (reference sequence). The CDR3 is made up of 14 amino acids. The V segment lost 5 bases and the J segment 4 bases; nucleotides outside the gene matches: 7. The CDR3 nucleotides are TGTGCCAGCAGTGCCCTAGGGGGCCCCACTGAAGCTTTCTTT. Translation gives CASSALGGPTEAFF.

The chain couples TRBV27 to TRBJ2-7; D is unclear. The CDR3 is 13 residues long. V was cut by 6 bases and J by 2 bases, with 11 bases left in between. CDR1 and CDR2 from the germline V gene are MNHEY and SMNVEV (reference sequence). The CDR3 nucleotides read TGTGCCAGCAGGACGGACCTAACCTACGAGCAGTACTTC. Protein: CASRTDLTYEQYF.